Sequencing of this TCR beta chain was carried out in a study of blood T cell repertoires in COVID-19 (TCRdb year 2020). As for the study more broadly: Samples from collaborators originated in the United States, Italy and Spain and spanned both the acute and convalescent phases of COVID-19. Samples came from the ongoing ImmuneRACE study (first 160 participants) plus 1,254 subjects from 6 global collaborators. The repertoires were released in a freely available public database meant as a resource for research on the immune response to SARS-CoV-2. Subjects who had been exposed to COVID-19, were actively infected with it, or had recovered from it provided the deeply sampled blood TCRbeta repertoires that made up the dataset. The material from the prospective study consisted of cDNA or gDNA derived from T cells, B-cell-depleted T cells, or PBMCs. Where HLA class I and class II types were available, the types were taken from metadata supplied by the sample provider, not from assay-based typing. Sample metadata almost always included a de-identified subject ID, COVID-19 status, age in years and sex. Study-level results and caveats: How much clinical and demographic metadata was included differed by source and by participant, and the metadata was provided uncurated.

As concerns this clone: Its antigen specificity is not known. Base quality data are lacking; no much larger clone is found one base away.

The germline V gene (reference sequence) supplies CDR1 LGHDT and CDR2 YNNKEL. Unmatched junction bases come to 4, with V trimmed by 4 bases and J by 1 base. The cysteine opens and the phenylalanine closes a CDR3 of 15 amino acids. Only the CDR3 part of the read is kept: 45 bases, read in frame from the first base. Each collaborating institution followed its own protocols to collect whole blood in K2EDTA tubes. For TCRbeta analysis, collaborator samples were shipped as frozen whole blood, as isolated PBMCs, or as DNA extracted from either sample type. The immunoSEQ Assay, a bias-controlled multiplex PCR, was used to amplify TCRbeta CDR3 regions from genomic DNA. As for how the authors treated the data: The number of nucleated cells in each sample was estimated from the amplification of reference gene primers within the assay. Sequence reads were collapsed and filtered to measure the absolute abundance of every unique TCRbeta CDR3 rearrangement. Productive Simpson clonality was computed per sample as the square root of Simpson's diversity index over productive rearrangements. The source is immuneACCESS, and TCRdb retained only in-frame sequences with V and J called. Part of the clones is not carried over; for the studies checked, unresolved V genes explain less than half of this, and the remainder is unexplained. That table is the source of V, J and clone size, and D and trimming were worked out from the DNA. The sample table records some 250,000 clones; 81% of these occur just once. The ten top clones hold just under 3% of the sample.

Material: peripheral blood. Rearrangement joined TRBV3-1 (or the pseudogene TRBV3-2) to TRBJ2-7; the central 10 bases match TRBD2. The clonotype originates from a woman aged 55-69 years with active or convalescent COVID-19. The DNA sequence is given as TGTGCCAGCAGCCGGGAGGGACTAGCGTCCTACGAGCAGTACTTC. Its translation is CASSREGLASYEQYF.